The 31 T cell receptor beta chains listed next were all sequenced from one sample in a study of shared clonotypes between healthy human individuals. Method: immunoSEQ multiplex PCR; TCRdb's copy keeps in-frame clones and lacks some. The sample comprises more than 2,000,000 clones, 80% to 95% of which are singletons, and about 0.39% rests with the top ten. Sequenced: naive CD4+ T cells from PBMCs. Subset meaning: CD45RA+ positively selected. These receptors came from a young man in good health. Some clones in this sample may be carry-over from other donors' samples.

The chain uses TRBV9 and TRBJ2-7; possibly TRBD2 for D (5 bases). In germline, CDR1 is SGDLS, CDR2 YYNGEE. This CDR3 is built from 13 residues. With 0 bases removed from V and 4 bases from J, the gap between germline ends came to 8 bases. The DNA of the CDR3 is TGTGCCAGCAGCGTAGACGGGAAATACGAGCAGTACTTC. This translates into CASSVDGKYEQYF.

V is TRBV15 and J is TRBJ1-4, with D possibly being TRBD1 (5 bases). The CDR3 runs to 13 residues. V lost 4 bases and J 7 bases, leaving 10 bases between the germline ends. Germline V gene data show CDR1 as LNHNV and CDR2 as YYDKDF (reference sequence). The chain's CDR3 is CATSIRGGEKLFF. CDR3 nucleotides: TGTGCCACCAGCATCCGGGGGGGTGAAAAACTGTTTTTT. The full variable domain, with the rest looked up from reference TRBV15 and TRBJ1-4, is DAMVIQNPRYQVTQFGKPVTLSCSQTLNHNVMYWYQQKSSQAPKLLFHYYDKDFNNEADTPDNFQSRRPNTSFCFLDIRSPGLGDTAMYLCATSIRGGEKLFFGSGTQLSVL.

This chain joins TRBV7-9 and TRBJ1-2; unclear D gene. The CDR3 totals 15 residues. V lost 3 bases and J 1 base, leaving 12 bases between the germline ends. From germline, CDR1 is SEHNR and CDR2 FQNEAQ (reference sequence). CDR3 sequence (DNA): TGTGCCAGCAGCTTTGGGTTAGAAAGTAACTATGGCTACACCTTC. It yields the protein CASSFGLESNYGYTF.

This rearrangement joins TRBV28 to TRBJ2-3; 12 nucleotides match TRBD2. The J segment lost 4 bases and the V segment lost 10 bases, leaving 9 bases of the junction unmatched. Germline CDR1 is MDHEN and CDR2 is SYDVKM. The CDR3 extends over 15 amino acids. CDR3 in amino acids: CATTETSGRPDTQYF. The DNA of the CDR3 is TGTGCCACCACCGAAACTAGCGGGAGGCCAGATACGCAGTATTTT.

The chain recombines TRBV19 with TRBJ1-5; no definite D call. The germline gives CDR1 LNHDA, CDR2 SQIVND (reference sequence). Deletions cut 7 bases from V and 4 bases from J, with 14 bases between. The CDR3 consists of 14 residues. The DNA for the CDR3 is TGTGCCAGTAAGGTGGCCCACAGAAATCAGCCCCAGCATTTT. Protein sequence: CASKVAHRNQPQHF.

The chain couples TRBV10-3 to TRBJ1-1; 9 bases are a match to TRBD1. V shed 6 bases, J shed 2 bases, and the junction held 4 bases outside the gene matches. Germline V gives CDR1 ENHRY, CDR2 SYGVKD. The CDR3 runs 14 residues. The CDR3 protein is CAIRGQGINTEAFF. The CDR3 nucleotides read TGTGCCATCAGAGGACAGGGGATCAACACTGAAGCTTTCTTT.

V gene TRBV7-3 combines with J gene TRBJ2-1; D possibly corresponds to TRBD2 (6 bases). V lost 6 bases to trimming and J lost 7 bases, with 19 bases between them. The CDR3 contains 15 residues. Germline loops: CDR1 SGHTA, CDR2 FQGTGA. The CDR3 region is CASSLQVTGGNEQFF. CDR3 sequence (DNA): TGTGCCAGCAGTTTACAGGTAACAGGAGGGAATGAGCAGTTCTTC. Filled out from reference TRBV7-3 and TRBJ2-1, the complete variable domain reads GAGVSQTPSNKVTEKGKYVELRCDPISGHTALYWYRQSLGQGPEFLIYFQGTGAADDSGLPNDRFFAVRPEGSVSTLKIQRTERGDSAVYLCASSLQVTGGNEQFFGPGTRLTVL.

The rearrangement links TRBV7-6 to TRBJ2-7; 7 nucleotides match TRBD2. CDR3 length: 15 amino acids. The V segment lost 5 bases and the J segment 2 bases; nucleotides outside the gene matches: 9. From germline, CDR1 is SGHVS and CDR2 FNYEAQ. The CDR3 coding sequence is TGTGCCAGCAGCGCCGCTGGGGGGGGAACCTACGAGCAGTACTTC. Translation gives CASSAAGGGTYEQYF.

The CDR3 DNA reads as TGTGCCAGCAGTGAAGCGGGTATTAATCAGCCCCAGCATTTT. Protein sequence: CASSEAGINQPQHF. The chain links TRBV6-1 to TRBJ1-5; no clear D gene. This CDR3 is 14 amino acids long. Germline V lookup: CDR1 MNHNS, CDR2 SASEGT. The V gene lost 0 bases and the J gene lost 4 bases, with 7 bases spanning the gap.

This rearrangement joins TRBV5-1 to TRBJ2-5, with D possibly TRBD1 on 5 matching bases. Germline V CDR1 and CDR2: SGHRS, YFSETQ. The V and J ends lost 3 bases and 4 bases respectively, with 16 bases between them. The CDR3 contains 15 residues. The CDR3 here is CASSSDPTVVETQYF. The DNA for the CDR3 is TGCGCCAGCAGCTCCGACCCGACAGTAGTAGAGACCCAGTACTTC.

The DNA of the CDR3 is TGCGCCAGCAGCCAAGGCAGGGACGGAAACACCATATATTTT. This encodes CASSQGRDGNTIYF. This rearrangement joins TRBV4-1 to TRBJ1-3, with D possibly being TRBD1 (5 bases). CDR1 MGHRA and CDR2 YSYEKL come from the germline V gene. V lost 1 base, J lost 4 bases, and 8 bases lay in between. The CDR3 sequence is 14 residues long.

In this sample, this clone turned up once. At the DNA level, this CDR3 is encoded by other sequences in the same sample as well. The chain uses TRBV18 and TRBJ1-1; D remains ambiguous. Germline CDR1 KGHSH, CDR2 LQKENI. This CDR3 contains 13 residues. V was shortened by 3 bases and J by 1 base, with 6 bases between the two germline ends. The chain's CDR3 is CASSPAGNTEAFF. CDR3 coding DNA: TGTGCCAGCTCACCCGCGGGGAACACTGAAGCTTTCTTT. The full variable domain, rest sourced from reference TRBV18 and TRBJ1-1, is NAGVMQNPRHLVRRRGQEARLRCSPMKGHSHVYWYRQLPEEGLKFMVYLQKENIIDESGMPKERFSAEFPKEGPSILRIQQVVRGDSAAYFCASSPAGNTEAFFGQGTRLTVV.

This clone occurred once. The V gene is TRBV4-1, the J gene TRBJ2-3; tentative D call: TRBD2 (6 bases). This CDR3 has 14 residues. V dropped 5 bases and J dropped 1 base, with 10 bases sitting between them. Germline assignment: CDR1 MGHRA and CDR2 YSYEKL. Here the CDR3 DNA reads TGCGCCAGCAGCGCCCCTAGCGGCACAGATACGCAGTATTTT. It encodes CASSAPSGTDTQYF.

The chain links TRBV11-2 to TRBJ2-4; 14 positions match TRBD2. V lost 5 bases and J lost 2; bases outside the gene matches: 11. CDR1 is SGHAT and CDR2 is FQNNGV in the germline V gene. The CDR3 length is 19 residues. CDR3 loop: CASSIAGTSGGATKNIQYF. The CDR3 DNA is TGTGCCAGCAGCATTGCCGGGACTAGCGGGGGAGCGACCAAAAACATTCAGTACTTC.

J is TRBJ1-3 and V is TRBV9; D ambiguous. V was trimmed by 0 bases and J by 0 bases, leaving 7 bases between them. The CDR3 has 15 amino acids. CDR1 SGDLS and CDR2 YYNGEE come from the germline V gene. CDR3 loop: CASSVADDSGNTIYF. The CDR3 nucleotides read TGTGCCAGCAGCGTAGCGGACGACTCTGGAAACACCATATATTTT.

On this clone: At the DNA level, this CDR3 is encoded by other sequences in the same sample as well. This chain links TRBV6-5 with TRBJ1-2, with D uncertain. This CDR3 spans 13 amino acids. Trimming took 0 bases from V and 2 from J, leaving 4 bases between them. The V gene's germline CDR1 is MNHEY and CDR2 SVGAGI. This CDR3 reads CASSYSGNYGYTF. The DNA of the CDR3 is TGTGCCAGCAGTTACTCCGGGAACTATGGCTACACCTTC.

This chain links TRBV7-2 with TRBJ2-3; the D gene is possibly TRBD1 (5 bases). V was pared by 5 bases and J by 1 base, with 16 bases between. Per the germline V gene, CDR1 is SGHTA and CDR2 is FQGNSA. CDR3 size: 16 residues. The CDR3 sequence is CASSPKGMWGTDTQYF. The CDR3 bases are TGTGCCAGCAGCCCGAAGGGGATGTGGGGCACAGATACGCAGTATTTT.

This rearrangement joins TRBV7-9 to TRBJ2-2; no firm D call. V lost 5 bases and J 0 bases, leaving 7 bases between the germline ends. The CDR3 consists of 14 residues. Germline loops: CDR1 SEHNR, CDR2 FQNEAQ (reference sequence). CDR3: CASSPPTNTGELFF. As DNA, the CDR3 is TGTGCCAGCAGCCCCCCGACGAACACCGGGGAGCTGTTTTTT.

The chain couples TRBV27 to TRBJ1-4, with D perhaps matching TRBD1 (6 bases). CDR3 length: 13 residues. With 3 bases removed from V and 8 bases from J, the gap between germline ends came to 10 bases. The germline CDR1 and CDR2 sequences are MNHEY and SMNVEV (reference sequence). The CDR3: CASSFGRGEKLFF. Here the CDR3 DNA reads TGTGCCAGCAGTTTCGGCAGGGGAGAAAAACTGTTTTTT.

This clone was picked up a small number of times. Other nucleotide sequences from this sample produce the same CDR3. The rearrangement uses TRBV7-9 and TRBJ2-2; no clear D. Germline lookup yields CDR1 SEHNR and CDR2 FQNEAQ (reference sequence). V shed 0 bases and J shed 1 base, with 6 bases lying between them. This CDR3 comprises 15 residues. The CDR3 DNA follows: TGTGCCAGCAGCTTAGCGGGCGGGAACACCGGGGAGCTGTTTTTT. This gives the protein CASSLAGGNTGELFF.

The J gene is TRBJ1-2, the V gene TRBV6-6; D is perhaps TRBD1 (6 bases). Germline CDR1 reads MNHNY; CDR2 reads SVGAGI (reference sequence). Trimming took 6 bases from V and 2 from J, leaving 13 bases between them. The CDR3 has 14 residues. This CDR3 reads CASSPFTGNYGYTF. The CDR3 DNA reads TGTGCCAGCAGCCCCTTTACAGGGAACTATGGCTACACCTTC.

The chain joins TRBV5-6 to TRBJ2-5; a possible D gene is TRBD2 (6 bases). The ends were cut back, 1 base at V and 6 bases at J, with 13 bases in the middle. The CDR3 runs to 14 residues. Germline V gene lookup returns CDR1 SGHDT and CDR2 YYEEEE. The CDR3 sequence is CASSLRGFGKTQYF. The DNA for the CDR3 is TGTGCCAGCAGCTTGCGGGGGTTCGGGAAGACCCAGTACTTC.

This rearrangement joins TRBV5-1 to TRBJ2-1; either TRBD1 or TRBD2 may supply D (5 bases each). CDR3 size: 14 residues. Trimming removed 0 bases at V and 7 bases at J, with 11 bases between. Germline CDR1 is SGHRS and CDR2 is YFSETQ. The CDR3 region is CASSLGGGWNEQFF. CDR3 bases: TGCGCCAGCAGCTTGGGTGGGGGATGGAATGAGCAGTTCTTC.

The CDR3 loop reads CASSMISQPQHF. DNA for the CDR3: TGTGCCAGTAGTATGATATCTCAGCCCCAGCATTTT. The chain uses TRBV19 and TRBJ1-5; D gene uncertain. This CDR3 contains 12 residues. With 3 bases removed from V and 6 bases from J, the gap between germline ends came to 6 bases. The germline V gene encodes CDR1 LNHDA and CDR2 SQIVND (reference sequence). Using reference TRBV19 and TRBJ1-5 for the parts outside the CDR3, the full variable domain is DGGITQSPKYLFRKEGQNVTLSCEQNLNHDAMYWYRQDPGQGLRLIYYSQIVNDFQKGDIAEGYSVSREKKESFPLTVTSAQKNPTAFYLCASSMISQPQHFGDGTRLSIL.

The chain combines TRBV7-2 with TRBJ2-5; no reliable D call. Germline V gene sequence: CDR1 SGHTA, CDR2 FQGNSA. This CDR3 is 14 amino acids long. Trimming removed 2 bases at V and 5 bases at J, with 12 bases between. CDR3 in amino acids: CASSLTETVETQYF. CDR3 DNA sequence: TGTGCCAGCAGCTTAACGGAAACGGTGGAGACCCAGTACTTC. Together with reference TRBV7-2 and TRBJ2-5, the CDR3 gives the full variable domain: GAGVSQSPSNKVTEKGKDVELRCDPISGHTALYWYRQSLGQGLEFLIYFQGNSAPDKSGLPSDRFSAERTGGSVSTLTIQRTQQEDSAVYLCASSLTETVETQYFGPGTRLLVL.

J is TRBJ1-1 and V is TRBV19, with unresolved D. CDR1 is LNHDA and CDR2 is SQIVND in the germline V gene (reference sequence). The CDR3 loop spans 17 amino acids. V was shortened by 3 bases and J by 10 bases, with 27 bases between the two germline ends. CDR3: CASSMGSATQYLGRAFF. CDR3 sequence (DNA): TGTGCCAGTAGTATGGGGTCGGCCACCCAATATTTAGGAAGAGCTTTCTTT.

The rearrangement joins TRBV21-1 to TRBJ2-2. TRBV21-1 is tagged as a pseudogene. The CDR3 totals 14 residues. CDR3 sequence: CASIEGKDTGELFF. In DNA form, the CDR3 reads TGTGCCAGCATCGAAGGGAAGGATACCGGGGAGCTGTTTTTT.

The gene calls are TRBV6-5 and TRBJ1-2; 8 bases are shared with TRBD1. The length of the CDR3 is 13 residues. Germline V CDR1 and CDR2: MNHEY, SVGAGI. After removal of 5 bases from V and 8 bases from J, the junction contained 7 bases not matched to a gene. The CDR3 loop is CASSGRTGKGYTF. The CDR3 DNA is TGTGCCAGCAGTGGCCGGACAGGGAAGGGCTACACCTTC.

On this clone itself: The same CDR3 can be traced to other DNA sequences in this sample. This chain joins TRBV5-1 and TRBJ1-3; no clear D. The germline V gene has CDR1 SGHRS and CDR2 YFSETQ. The CDR3 covers 15 residues. The V end was cut by 0 bases, the J end by 2 bases, with 9 bases between. CDR3 DNA sequence: TGCGCCAGCAGCTTGGACCCGGGTACTGGAAACACCATATATTTT. It yields the protein CASSLDPGTGNTIYF.

CDR3: CASSLGGSEQYF. The CDR3 DNA sequence: TGTGCCAGCAGCTTAGGGGGAAGCGAGCAGTACTTC. The J gene is TRBJ2-7, the V gene TRBV7-2; D not certain. This CDR3 region has 12 residues. V lost 1 base and J 6 bases, leaving 7 bases between the germline ends. Per the germline V gene, CDR1 is SGHTA and CDR2 is FQGNSA.

In the case of this clone: Distinct nucleotide sequences in the sample also encode this CDR3. The gene calls are TRBV2 and TRBJ2-3, with no clear D. V was shortened by 4 bases and J by 2 bases, with 4 bases between the two germline ends. CDR3 length: 12 residues. Germline CDR1 SNHLY, CDR2 FYNNEI. The CDR3 region has the DNA TGTGCCAGCAGTGTTGACACAGATACGCAGTATTTT. Protein sequence: CASSVDTDTQYF.